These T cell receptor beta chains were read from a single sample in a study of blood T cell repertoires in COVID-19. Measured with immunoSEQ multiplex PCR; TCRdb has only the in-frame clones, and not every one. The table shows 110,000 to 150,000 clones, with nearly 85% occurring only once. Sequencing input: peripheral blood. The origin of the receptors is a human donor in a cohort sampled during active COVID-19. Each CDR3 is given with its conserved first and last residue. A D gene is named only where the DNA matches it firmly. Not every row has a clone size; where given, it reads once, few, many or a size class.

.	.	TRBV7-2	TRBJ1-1	CASSLFNTEAFF	TGTGCCAGCAGCCTCTTCAACACTGAAGCTTTCTTT
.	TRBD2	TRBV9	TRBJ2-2	CASSEWASGSSGELFF	TGTGCCAGCAGCGAGTGGGCTAGCGGGAGCTCCGGGGAGCTGTTTTTT
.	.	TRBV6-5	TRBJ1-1	CASSTQTATYLEAFF	TGTGCCAGCAGTACCCAGACAGCGACTTACCTTGAAGCTTTCTTT
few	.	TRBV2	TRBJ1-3	CATTRLRAGNTIYF	TGTGCCACCACGCGACTTAGAGCTGGAAACACCATATATTTT
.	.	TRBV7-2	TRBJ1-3	CASSSVGGNTIYF	TGTGCCAGCAGCTCGGTGGGCGGGAACACCATATATTTT
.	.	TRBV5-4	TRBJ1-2	CASSPDGGGTYGYTF	TGTGCCAGCAGCCCGGATGGGGGGGGGACCTATGGCTACACCTTC
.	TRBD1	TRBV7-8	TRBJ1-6	CASSPQGVDSPLHF	TGTGCCAGCAGCCCACAGGGGGTGGATTCACCCCTCCACTTT
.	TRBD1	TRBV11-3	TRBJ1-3	CASSSRGTVDSGNTIYF	TGTGCCAGCAGCTCCCGCGGGACAGTGGACTCTGGAAACACCATATATTTT
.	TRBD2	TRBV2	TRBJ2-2	CASRFRTSLTNTGELFF	TGTGCCAGCAGGTTTCGGACTAGCCTTACGAACACCGGGGAGCTGTTTTTT
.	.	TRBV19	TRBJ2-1	CATKNRVHEQFF	TGTGCCACCAAGAACAGGGTACATGAGCAGTTCTTC
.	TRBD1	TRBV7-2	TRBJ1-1	CASSPNANRGDTEAFF	TGTGCCAGCAGCCCCAACGCTAACAGGGGTGACACTGAAGCTTTCTTT
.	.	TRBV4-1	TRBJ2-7	CASSHPGQSSYEQYF	TGCGCCAGCAGCCACCCCGGACAATCCTCCTACGAGCAGTACTTC
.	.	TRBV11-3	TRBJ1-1	CASSFTGGNTEAFF	TGTGCCAGCAGCTTTACGGGAGGCAACACTGAAGCTTTCTTT
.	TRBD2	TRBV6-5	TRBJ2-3	CASSYAGGTDTQYF	TGTGCCAGCAGTTACGCGGGAGGCACAGATACGCAGTATTTT
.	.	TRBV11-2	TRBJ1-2	CASSPRDSIGYTF	TGTGCCAGCAGCCCGAGGGATTCAATTGGCTACACCTTC
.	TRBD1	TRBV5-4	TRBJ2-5	CASSSDRQETQYF	TGTGCCAGCAGCTCGGACAGGCAAGAGACCCAGTACTTC
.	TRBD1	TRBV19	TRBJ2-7	CASSNRGQGLSYEQYF	TGTGCCAGTAGTAATAGGGGACAGGGACTCTCCTACGAGCAGTACTTC
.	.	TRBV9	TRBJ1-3	CASSVGRSGNTIYF	TGTGCCAGCAGCGTAGGGCGGAGTGGAAACACCATATATTTT
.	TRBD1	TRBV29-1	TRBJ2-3	CSVEGGQGSTDTQYF	TGCAGCGTTGAAGGGGGACAGGGGAGCACAGATACGCAGTATTTT
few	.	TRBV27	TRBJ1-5	CASSLRETGGNQPQHF	TGTGCCAGCAGTTTACGGGAGACGGGGGGCAATCAGCCCCAGCATTTT
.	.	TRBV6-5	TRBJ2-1	CASGSDYYSYNEQFF	TGTGCCAGCGGGTCTGACTACTACTCCTACAATGAGCAGTTCTTC
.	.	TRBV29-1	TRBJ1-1	CSVSDRNTEAFF	TGCAGCGTTTCGGACAGGAACACTGAAGCTTTCTTT
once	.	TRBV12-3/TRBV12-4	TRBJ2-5	CASGWRAVETQYF	TGTGCCAGCGGGTGGAGGGCCGTTGAGACCCAGTACTTC
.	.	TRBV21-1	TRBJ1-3	CASSAPTKIARGNSGNTIYF	TGTGCCAGCAGCGCCCCGACCAAGATAGCTAGGGGGAACTCTGGAAACACCATATATTTT
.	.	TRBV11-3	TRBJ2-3	CASAGVSRTDTQYF	TGTGCCAGTGCCGGGGTTTCGAGGACAGATACGCAGTATTTT
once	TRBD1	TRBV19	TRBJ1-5	CASSIGGTVYQPQHF	TGTGCCAGTAGTATTGGGGGGACAGTCTATCAGCCCCAGCATTTT
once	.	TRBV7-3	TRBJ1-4	CASSLSGRLTEKLFF	TGTGCCAGCAGCTTATCCGGCAGGTTGACTGAAAAACTGTTTTTT
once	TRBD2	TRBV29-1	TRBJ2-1	CSAATSGNGEQFF	TGCAGCGCCGCCACTAGCGGGAACGGTGAGCAGTTCTTC
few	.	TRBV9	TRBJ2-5	CASSVGMGSETQYF	TGTGCCAGCAGCGTAGGAATGGGGAGTGAGACCCAGTACTTC
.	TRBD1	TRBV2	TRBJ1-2	CASGDSNYGYTF	TGTGCCAGCGGGGACAGCAACTATGGCTACACCTTC
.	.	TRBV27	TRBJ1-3	CASSQDSGVATIYF	TGTGCCAGCAGTCAGGACAGCGGGGTGGCCACCATATATTTT
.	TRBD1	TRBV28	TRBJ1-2	CASRYTTGVGWDGYTF	TGTGCCAGCAGATACACGACAGGGGTGGGTTGGGATGGCTACACCTTC
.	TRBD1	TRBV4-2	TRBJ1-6	CASSQDSQGGSPLHF	TGTGCCAGCAGCCAAGATTCCCAGGGGGGTTCACCCCTCCACTTT
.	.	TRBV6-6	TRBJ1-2	CASSRLPQGGYADYGYTF	TGTGCCAGCAGTCGCCTCCCGCAGGGAGGTTATGCGGACTATGGCTACACCTTC
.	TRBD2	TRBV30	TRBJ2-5	CAWTSGRGSQETQYF	TGTGCCTGGACTAGCGGGAGAGGTTCCCAAGAGACCCAGTACTTC
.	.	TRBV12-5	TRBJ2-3	CASGLQDTQYF	TGTGCTAGTGGTTTGCAGGATACGCAGTATTTT
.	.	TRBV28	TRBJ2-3	CASSLGASRPSTDTQYF	TGTGCCAGCAGTTTAGGGGCCAGTCGTCCTAGCACAGATACGCAGTATTTT
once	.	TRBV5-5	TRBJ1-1	CASSLDSYTEAFF	TGTGCCAGCAGCCTAGACAGCTACACTGAAGCTTTCTTT
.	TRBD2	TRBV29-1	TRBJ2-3	CSVGGGFGSDTQYF	TGCAGCGTTGGCGGGGGGTTCGGTTCAGATACGCAGTATTTT
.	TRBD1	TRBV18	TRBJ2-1	CASSPSGQVYNEQFF	TGTGCCAGCTCACCATCGGGACAGGTCTACAATGAGCAGTTCTTC
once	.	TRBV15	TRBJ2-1	CATSRGGSSSYNEQFF	TGTGCCACCAGCAGAGGAGGAAGTAGCTCCTACAATGAGCAGTTCTTC